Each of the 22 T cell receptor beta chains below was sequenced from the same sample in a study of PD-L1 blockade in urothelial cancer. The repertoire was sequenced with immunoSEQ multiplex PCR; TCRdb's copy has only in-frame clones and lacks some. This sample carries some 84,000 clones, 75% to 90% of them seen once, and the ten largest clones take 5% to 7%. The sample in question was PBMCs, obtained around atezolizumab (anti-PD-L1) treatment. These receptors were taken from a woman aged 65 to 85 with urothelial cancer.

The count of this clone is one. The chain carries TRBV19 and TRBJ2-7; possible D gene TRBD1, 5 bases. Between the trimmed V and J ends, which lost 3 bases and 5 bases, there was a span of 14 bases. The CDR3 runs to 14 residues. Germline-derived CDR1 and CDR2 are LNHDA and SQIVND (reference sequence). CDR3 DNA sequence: TGTGCCAGTAGTATGGCCAGGGTTTTCGACGAGCAGTACTTC. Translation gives CASSMARVFDEQYF.

CDR3 protein: CASTLPGLAGDEQYF. CDR3 nucleotides: TGCGCCAGCACCCTTCCGGGACTAGCGGGAGACGAGCAGTACTTC. V usage is TRBV10-2 and J usage is TRBJ2-7; 14 nucleotides match TRBD2. The junction had 7 bases not matched to a gene; V was cut back by 7 bases and J by 5 bases. The CDR3 consists of 15 residues. The germline gives CDR1 WSHSY, CDR2 SAAADI.

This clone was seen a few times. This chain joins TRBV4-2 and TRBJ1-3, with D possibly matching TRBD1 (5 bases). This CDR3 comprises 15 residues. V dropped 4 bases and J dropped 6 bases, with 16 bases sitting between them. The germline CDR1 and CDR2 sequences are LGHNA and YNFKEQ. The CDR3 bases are TGTGCCAGCAGCCGTGCTGGCCAGGGACTAAACACCATATATTTT. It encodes CASSRAGQGLNTIYF.

In DNA, the CDR3 is TGTGCCAGCAGTGAACGTAAGGAGCACTATGGCTACACCTTC. The encoded protein is CASSERKEHYGYTF. This chain connects TRBV25-1 to TRBJ1-2; D remains unclear. V was shortened by 2 bases and J by 3 bases, with 10 bases between the two germline ends. The CDR3 has 14 residues. Germline loops: CDR1 MGHDK, CDR2 SYGVNS.

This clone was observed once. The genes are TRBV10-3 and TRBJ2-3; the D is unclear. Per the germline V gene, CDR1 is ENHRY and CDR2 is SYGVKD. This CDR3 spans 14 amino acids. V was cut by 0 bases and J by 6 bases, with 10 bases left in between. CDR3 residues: CAISESSSADTQYF. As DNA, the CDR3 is TGTGCCATCAGTGAGTCGTCTAGTGCCGATACGCAGTATTTT.

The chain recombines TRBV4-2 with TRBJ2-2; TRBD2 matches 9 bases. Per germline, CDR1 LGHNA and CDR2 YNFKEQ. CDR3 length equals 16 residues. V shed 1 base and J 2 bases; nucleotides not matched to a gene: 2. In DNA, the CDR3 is TGTGCCAGCAGCCAAGGGACTAGCGTAAACACCGGGGAGCTGTTTTTT. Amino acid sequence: CASSQGTSVNTGELFF.

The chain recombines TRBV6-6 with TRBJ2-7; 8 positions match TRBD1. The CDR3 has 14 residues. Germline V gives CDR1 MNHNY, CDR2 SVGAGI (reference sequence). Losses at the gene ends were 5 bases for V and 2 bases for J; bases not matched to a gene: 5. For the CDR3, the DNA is TGTGCCAGCAGTCAGAGGACAGGGACCTACGAGCAGTACTTC. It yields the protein CASSQRTGTYEQYF.

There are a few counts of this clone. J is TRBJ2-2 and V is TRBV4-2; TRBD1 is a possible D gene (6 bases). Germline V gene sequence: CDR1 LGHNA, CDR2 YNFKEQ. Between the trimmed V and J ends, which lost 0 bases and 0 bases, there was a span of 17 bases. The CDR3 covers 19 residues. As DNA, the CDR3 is TGTGCCAGCAGCCAAGAAGGAACTTGGGGGCCGGCGAACACCGGGGAGCTGTTTTTT. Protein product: CASSQEGTWGPANTGELFF.

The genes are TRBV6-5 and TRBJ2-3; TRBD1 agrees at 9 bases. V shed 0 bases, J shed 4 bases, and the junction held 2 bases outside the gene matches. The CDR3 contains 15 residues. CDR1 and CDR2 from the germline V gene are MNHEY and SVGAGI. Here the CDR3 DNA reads TGTGCCAGCAGTTACTCACAGGGGGCGGCAGATACGCAGTATTTT. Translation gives CASSYSQGAADTQYF.

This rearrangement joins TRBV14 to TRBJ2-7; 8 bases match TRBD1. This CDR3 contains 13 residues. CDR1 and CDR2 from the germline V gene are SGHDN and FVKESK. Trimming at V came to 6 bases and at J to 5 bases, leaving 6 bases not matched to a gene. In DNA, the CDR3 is TGTGCCAGCAGGTTGACAGGGGTCCACGAGCAGTACTTC. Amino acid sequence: CASRLTGVHEQYF.

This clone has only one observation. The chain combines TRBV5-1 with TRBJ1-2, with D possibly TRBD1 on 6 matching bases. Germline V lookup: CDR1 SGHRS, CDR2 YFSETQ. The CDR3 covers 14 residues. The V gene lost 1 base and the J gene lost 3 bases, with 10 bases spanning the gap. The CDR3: CASSLLTGYYGYTF. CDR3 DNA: TGCGCCAGCAGCTTGTTAACAGGGTACTATGGCTACACCTTC. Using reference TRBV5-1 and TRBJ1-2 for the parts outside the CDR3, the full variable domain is KAGVTQTPRYLIKTRGQQVTLSCSPISGHRSVSWYQQTPGQGLQFLFEYFSETQRNKGNFPGRFSGRQFSNSRSEMNVSTLELGDSALYLCASSLLTGYYGYTFGSGTRLTVV.

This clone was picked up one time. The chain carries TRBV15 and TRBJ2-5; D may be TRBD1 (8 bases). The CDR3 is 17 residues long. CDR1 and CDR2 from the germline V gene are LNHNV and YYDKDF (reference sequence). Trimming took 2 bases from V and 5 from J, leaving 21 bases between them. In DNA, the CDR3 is TGTGCCACCAGCAGACCAGGACAGGGAGGGCTGCTGGAGACCCAGTACTTC. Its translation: CATSRPGQGGLLETQYF.

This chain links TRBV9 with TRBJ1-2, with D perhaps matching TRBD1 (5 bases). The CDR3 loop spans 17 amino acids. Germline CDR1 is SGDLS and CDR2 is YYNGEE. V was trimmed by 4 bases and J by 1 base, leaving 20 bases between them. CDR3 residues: CASSQDTVWSNNYGYTF. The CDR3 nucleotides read TGTGCCAGCAGCCAGGACACCGTATGGTCCAATAACTATGGCTACACCTTC.

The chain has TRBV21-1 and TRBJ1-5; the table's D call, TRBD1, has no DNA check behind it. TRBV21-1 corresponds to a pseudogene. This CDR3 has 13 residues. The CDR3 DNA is TGTGCCAGCCCACAGGGGATTGATCAGCCCCAGCATTTT. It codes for CASPQGIDQPQHF.

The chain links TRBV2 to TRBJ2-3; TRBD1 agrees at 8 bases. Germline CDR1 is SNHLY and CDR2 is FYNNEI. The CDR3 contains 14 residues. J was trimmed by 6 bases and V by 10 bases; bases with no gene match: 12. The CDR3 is CATRGLFEGDTQYF. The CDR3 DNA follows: TGTGCCACCAGGGGGCTATTTGAAGGGGATACGCAGTATTTT. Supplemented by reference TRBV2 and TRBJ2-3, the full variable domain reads EPEVTQTPSHQVTQMGQEVILRCVPISNHLYFYWYRQILGQKVEFLVSFYNNEISEKSEIFDDQFSVERPDGSNFTLKIRSTKLEDSAMYFCATRGLFEGDTQYFGPGTRLTVL.

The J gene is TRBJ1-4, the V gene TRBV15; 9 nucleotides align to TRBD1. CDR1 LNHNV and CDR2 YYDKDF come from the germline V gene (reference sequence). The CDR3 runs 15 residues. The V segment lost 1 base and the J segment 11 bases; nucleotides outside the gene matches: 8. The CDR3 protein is CATSRAGQGLDKLFF. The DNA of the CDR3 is TGTGCCACCAGCAGAGCGGGACAGGGTTTGGACAAACTGTTTTTT.

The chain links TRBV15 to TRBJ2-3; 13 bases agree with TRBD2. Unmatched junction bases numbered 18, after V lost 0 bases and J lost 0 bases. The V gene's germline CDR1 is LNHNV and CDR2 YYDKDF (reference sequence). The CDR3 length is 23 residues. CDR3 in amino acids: CATSREGLGTSGIFSSSTDTQYF. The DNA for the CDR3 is TGTGCCACCAGCAGAGAGGGGTTGGGGACTAGCGGGATCTTCTCTTCTAGCACAGATACGCAGTATTTT.

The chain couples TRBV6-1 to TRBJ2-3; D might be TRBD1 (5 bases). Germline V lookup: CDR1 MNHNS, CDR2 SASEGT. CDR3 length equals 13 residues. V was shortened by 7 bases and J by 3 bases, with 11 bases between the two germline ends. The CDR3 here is CASTSTATDTQYF. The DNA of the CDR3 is TGTGCCAGCACTTCGACAGCGACAGATACGCAGTATTTT.

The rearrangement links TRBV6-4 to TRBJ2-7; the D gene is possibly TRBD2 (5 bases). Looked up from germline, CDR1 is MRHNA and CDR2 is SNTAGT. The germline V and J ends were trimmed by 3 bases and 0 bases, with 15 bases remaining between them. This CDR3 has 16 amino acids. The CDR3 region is CASSEFCSVSSYEQYF. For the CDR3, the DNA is TGTGCCAGCAGTGAGTTTTGTAGCGTAAGCTCCTACGAGCAGTACTTC.

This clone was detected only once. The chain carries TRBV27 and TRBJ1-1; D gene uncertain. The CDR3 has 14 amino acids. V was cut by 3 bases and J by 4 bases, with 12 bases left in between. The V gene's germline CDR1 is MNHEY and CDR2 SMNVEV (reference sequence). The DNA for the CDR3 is TGTGCCAGCAGTTTTTACGAACGGGGCACTGAAGCTTTCTTT. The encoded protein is CASSFYERGTEAFF.

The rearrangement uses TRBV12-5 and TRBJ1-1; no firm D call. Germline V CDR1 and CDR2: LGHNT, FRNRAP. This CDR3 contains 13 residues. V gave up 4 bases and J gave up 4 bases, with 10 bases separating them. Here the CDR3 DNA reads TGTGCTAGTGGTTCCCCCCAGTCCACTGAAGCTTTCTTT. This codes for CASGSPQSTEAFF.

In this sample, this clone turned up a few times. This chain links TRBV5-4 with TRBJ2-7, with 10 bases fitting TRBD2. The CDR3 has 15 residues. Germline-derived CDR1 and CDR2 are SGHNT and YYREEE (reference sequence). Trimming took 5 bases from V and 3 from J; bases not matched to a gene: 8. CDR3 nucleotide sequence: TGTGCCAGCAGACAGTGGGAGCGGGGGGGCTACGAGCAGTACTTC. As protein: CASRQWERGGYEQYF.